These 2 T cell receptor beta chains were all obtained from the same sample, sequenced in a study of blood T cell repertoires in COVID-19 (dated by TCRdb to the early 2020s). Library preparation employed the immunoSEQ multiplex PCR assay. Entries here come from immuneACCESS through TCRdb and include only in-frame sequences with V and J called. Some clones fail to appear in such tables; in the studies checked, an unresolved V gene covers under half of the shortfall, and the cause of the remainder is unknown. Counted in this sample were 200,000 to 250,000 clones; under 90% of them appeared once. The top ten clonotypes cover around 6.5% of the sample. The sequenced material came from peripheral blood. These receptors were collected from a man aged 80 or over with acute or convalescent COVID-19.

V is TRBV2 and J is TRBJ1-5; the D gene is possibly TRBD1 (6 bases). The CDR3 is 14 amino acids. The germline gives CDR1 SNHLY, CDR2 FYNNEI. Trimming took 5 bases from V and 3 from J, leaving 11 bases between them. CDR3 DNA sequence: TGTGCCAGCAGTCTAACAGGGCACAATCAGCCCCAGCATTTT. Amino acid sequence: CASSLTGHNQPQHF.

This rearrangement joins TRBV11-2 to TRBJ2-5; 9 nucleotides match TRBD2. The junction had 9 bases not matched to a gene; V was cut back by 5 bases and J by 5 bases. The CDR3 contains 15 residues. Germline CDR1 and CDR2: SGHAT and FQNNGV. The CDR3 is CASSPSGGRAETQYF. The CDR3 region has the DNA TGTGCCAGCAGCCCTAGTGGCGGGAGGGCGGAGACCCAGTACTTC.